This T cell receptor (beta chain) was sequenced for a study of Graves' ophthalmopathy and Graves' hyperthyroidism. Hyperthyroidism patients were newly diagnosed, ill under 2 months, and aged 18 to 65 years. None of the included patients had other autoimmune diseases, uncontrolled infections, pregnancy or lactation, as these led to exclusion. The CDR3 totals 13 residues. Germline V CDR1 and CDR2: DFQATT, SNEGSKA (reference sequence). The V and J ends lost 3 bases and 4 bases respectively, with 13 bases between them. This clonotype came up many times. RNA transcripts served as template for amplifying TCR beta CDR3 sequences. HTBI primers primed a first-round RT-PCR, and a second-round multiplex PCR followed. TCRdb re-called the multiplex PCR reads through MiXCR, storing one row per CDR3 protein. The repertoire holds 500,000 to 700,000 distinct CDR3 sequences, with under 40% as singletons.

Sequencing input: peripheral blood or thyroid tissue (not recorded which). This TCR was recovered from an adult man with Graves' hyperthyroidism. This chain connects TRBV20-1 to TRBJ2-7, with D tentatively TRBD2 (6 bases). The CDR3 DNA follows: TGCAGTGCTAGCGGGACTGAGGTTTACGAGCAGTACTTC. Translating gives CSASGTEVYEQYF.